A single TCR beta chain is shown here with its context. Repertoires were generated with immunoSEQ multiplex PCR, while TCRdb's copy carries only in-frame clones and drops some. Of roughly 380,000 clones listed, almost 90% were seen once; the top ten hold over 0.9%. The entry originates in a study of blood T cell repertoires in COVID-19. Study as a whole: From T cells, B-cell-depleted T cells, or PBMCs came the material, which was cDNA or gDNA.

Study members were between about 18 and 100 years old and lived in around 24 US regions. Cohort placement rested on clinical history that participants reported themselves. Within 2 weeks of study entry, exposed participants had contacted a PCR-confirmed or clinician-diagnosed COVID-19 case. The receptor was derived from a woman aged 25 to 39 who had been exposed to COVID-19. The source material was PBMCs or T cells enriched from blood (not recorded which).

CDR3 DNA sequence: TGTGCCAGCAGCTATCCGGGACAGGGGTTAATCTACGAGCAGTACTTC. Encoded protein: CASSYPGQGLIYEQYF. The V call is TRBV7-9, the J call TRBJ2-7; 10 bases align to TRBD1. The CDR3 loop spans 16 amino acids. V shed 4 bases and J 3 bases; nucleotides not matched to a gene: 9. CDR1 SEHNR and CDR2 FQNEAQ come from the germline V gene (reference sequence).